This T cell receptor (beta chain) originates from a study of CD4+ T cells in melanoma. With 0 bases removed from V and 4 bases from J, the gap between germline ends came to 11 bases. The CDR3 spans 15 residues. Looked up from germline, CDR1 is SGDLS and CDR2 is YYNGEE. Study observations and caveats: CD8+ T cell, macrophage and B cell function reportedly correlated with neoantigen-specific CD4+ T cells.

Sequenced by immunoSEQ multiplex PCR; TCRdb stores in-frame clones only, minus some. The sample lists 9,000 to 13,000 clones; roughly two thirds were seen once. The table lists this clone with a count of one. What it binds is not known. The chain combines TRBV9 with TRBJ1-3, with D maybe TRBD1 (6 bases). What was sequenced was cells from a culture (not recorded whether cultured in vitro). The sequence was collected from a human donor with melanoma. DNA of the CDR3: TGTGCCAGCAGCGTAGGGGAAGGGGGGGGAAACACCATATATTTT. It translates to CASSVGEGGGNTIYF.